The T cell receptor (beta chain) under discussion was sequenced for a study of blood T cell repertoires in COVID-19. Study information: COVID-19 samples, acute and convalescent, were from the United States, Italy and Spain. The cDNA or gDNA used as material had been derived from T cells, B-cell-depleted T cells, or PBMCs.

V trimming: 1 base; J trimming: 4 bases; junction bases outside the gene matches: 6. Germline V gene data show CDR1 as MGHRA and CDR2 as YSYEKL. The CDR3 covers 15 residues. Authors' analysis steps: Using reference gene primer amplification, nucleated cell counts were estimated. Assay: immunoSEQ multiplex PCR; the TCRdb copy retains only in-frame clones and omits some. V, J and clone size are those of that table, while D and trimming were read from the DNA. In the table there are some 48,000 clones, 90% of which are singletons. The receptor comes from a man between 70 and 80 years old with acute or convalescent COVID-19. The chain recombines TRBV4-1 with TRBJ1-2, with TRBD1 matching over 7 bases. The specimen was peripheral blood. The CDR3 DNA reads as TGCGCCAGCAGCCAAGGACAGGGTGGGGTCTATGGCTACACCTTC. Protein product: CASSQGQGGVYGYTF.